This T cell receptor beta chain came from a study of Graves' ophthalmopathy and Graves' hyperthyroidism. Across the whole study: The authors collected peripheral blood at initial diagnosis, before any treatment.

Germline V gene lookup returns CDR1 SGHTA and CDR2 FQGNSA. Trimming cost V 4 bases and J 3 bases; bases outside gene matches: 3. The CDR3 sequence is 14 residues long. RNA transcripts were the source from which TCR beta CDR3 regions were amplified. Second-round multiplex PCR came after first-round RT-PCR with HTBI primers. TCRdb re-called the multiplex PCR reads through MiXCR, storing one row per CDR3 protein. The profile shows 600,000 to 950,000 distinct CDR3 sequences, around 40% of them singletons. Study conclusions and caveats: Blood also harbored most expanded thyroid clonotypes above 0.001 frequency.

At least ten counts were recorded for this clonotype. Its antigen is undetermined. Having ophthalmopathy, the donors showed moderate-to-severe activity, CAS ≥3 and NOSPECS ≥4, with disease lasting under 3 months. The chain joins TRBV7-2 to TRBJ2-7; 10 bases are shared with TRBD2. Material for sequencing was peripheral blood. The TCR was taken from an adult man with Graves' ophthalmopathy. CDR3 in amino acids: CASSWLAGDYEQYF. The CDR3 DNA reads as TGTGCCAGCAGCTGGCTAGCGGGAGACTACGAGCAGTACTTC. Full variable domain (rest looked up from reference TRBV7-2 and TRBJ2-7): GAGVSQSPSNKVTEKGKDVELRCDPISGHTALYWYRQSLGQGLEFLIYFQGNSAPDKSGLPSDRFSAERTGGSVSTLTIQRTQQEDSAVYLCASSWLAGDYEQYFGPGTRLTVT.